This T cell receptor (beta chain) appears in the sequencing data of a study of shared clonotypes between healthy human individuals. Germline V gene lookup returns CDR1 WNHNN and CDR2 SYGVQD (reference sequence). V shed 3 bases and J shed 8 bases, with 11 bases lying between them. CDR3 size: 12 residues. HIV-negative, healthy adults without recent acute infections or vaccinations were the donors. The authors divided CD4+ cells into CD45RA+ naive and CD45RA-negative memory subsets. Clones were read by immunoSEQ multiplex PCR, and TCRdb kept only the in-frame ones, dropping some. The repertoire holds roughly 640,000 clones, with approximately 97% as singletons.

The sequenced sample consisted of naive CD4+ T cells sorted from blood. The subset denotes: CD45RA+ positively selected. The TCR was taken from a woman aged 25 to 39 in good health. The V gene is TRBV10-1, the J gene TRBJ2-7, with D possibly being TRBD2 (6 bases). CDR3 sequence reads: CASSESGGKQYF. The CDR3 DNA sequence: TGCGCCAGCAGTGAATCAGGCGGGAAGCAGTACTTC.